A selection of T cell receptor beta chains follows, all from one sample in a study of PD-1 blockade in classical Hodgkin lymphoma. Repertoires were generated with immunoSEQ multiplex PCR, while TCRdb's copy carries only in-frame clones and drops some. The repertoire holds tens of thousands of clones, with 93% as singletons. This material consisted of peripheral blood mononuclear cells (PBMCs), taken at baseline. All receptors come from a human donor with classical Hodgkin lymphoma. Each CDR3 is given without its conserved first and last residue.

v_call	j_call	cdr3_aa
TRBV11-2	TRBJ2-2	ASTGEGANTGELF
TRBV25-1	TRBJ2-7	ASSEVLAGYSYEQY
TRBV10-3	TRBJ2-5	AISGGLHVSETQY
TRBV5-1	TRBJ2-7	ASSLTGSYEQY
TRBV6-6	TRBJ2-5	ASSYHSGREYETQY
TRBV7-3	TRBJ2-3	ASSLVASGTDTQY
TRBV4-2	TRBJ1-4	ASSQDLGATNEKLF
TRBV2	TRBJ2-1	ASRGIGSPKYNEQF
TRBV7-9	TRBJ2-5	ASSLELATQY
TRBV5-1	TRBJ2-2	ASSLSAGGTGELF
TRBV5-1	TRBJ2-3	ASSLLGTSGTYSTDTQY
TRBV19	TRBJ1-1	ASSPGGETPEAF
TRBV19	TRBJ1-2	ASSWGGLGGYT
TRBV28	TRBJ2-1	ASSPPLAQPAYNEQF
TRBV7-6	TRBJ2-1	ASSSRDRDEQF
TRBV19	TRBJ2-5	ASSMFSGGRETQY
TRBV6-5	TRBJ1-2	AIKDRGDYGYT
TRBV5-1	TRBJ2-5	ASSRSGGGGETQY
TRBV28	TRBJ2-7	ASRTTRTGKVYEQY
TRBV19	TRBJ2-1	ASSVGLAFPNEQF
TRBV9	TRBJ2-4	ASSVSPAGAKNIQY
TRBV12-5	TRBJ2-5	ASSHPLQETQY
TRBV7-3	TRBJ2-7	ASTYEQY
TRBV6-1	TRBJ2-2	ASRTKTGELF
TRBV9	TRBJ2-7	ASSVTSGSGHEQY
TRBV15	TRBJ2-3	ATSPRVGLTDTQY
TRBV7-6	TRBJ1-5	ASSPVGGGGADQPQH
TRBV9	TRBJ2-2	ASSVAFRGTGELF
TRBV5-6	TRBJ2-3	ASSRTGQGPTDTQY
TRBV7-2	TRBJ1-5	ASSFTGAISPQH
TRBV5-6	TRBJ2-5	ASSLRGTNLQETQY
TRBV2	TRBJ2-6	ASSVEGSSSGANVLT
TRBV23-1	TRBJ2-1	ASGKEGPGNEQF